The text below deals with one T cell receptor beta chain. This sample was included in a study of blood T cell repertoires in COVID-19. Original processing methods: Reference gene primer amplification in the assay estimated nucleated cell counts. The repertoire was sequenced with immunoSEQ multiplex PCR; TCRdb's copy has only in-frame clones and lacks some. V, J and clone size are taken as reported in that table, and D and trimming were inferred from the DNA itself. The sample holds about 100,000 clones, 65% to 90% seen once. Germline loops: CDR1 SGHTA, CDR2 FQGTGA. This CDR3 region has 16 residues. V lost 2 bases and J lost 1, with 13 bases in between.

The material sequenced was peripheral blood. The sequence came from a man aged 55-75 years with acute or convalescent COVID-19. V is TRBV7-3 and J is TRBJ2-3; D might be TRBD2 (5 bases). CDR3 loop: CASSLLRDPGTDTQYF. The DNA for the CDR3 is TGTGCCAGCAGCTTACTTCGGGATCCCGGCACAGATACGCAGTATTTT.